The T cell receptor (beta chain) under discussion was sequenced for a study of T cells in Graves' hyperthyroidism and ophthalmopathy. This clonotype was counted a single time. The germline V gene has CDR1 WNHNN and CDR2 SYGVQD (reference sequence). With 3 bases removed from V and 7 bases from J, the gap between germline ends came to 10 bases. This CDR3 has 12 residues. Template material for amplifying TCR beta CDR3 regions consisted of RNA transcripts. TCR CDR3 underwent first-round RT-PCR with the HTBI primer set. TCRdb reprocessed the multiplex PCR reads via MiXCR and lists one record per CDR3 protein. The table lists about 460,000 distinct CDR3 sequences, 20% to 25% of them singletons, with 45% to 55% in the top ten.

The TCR originated in a woman in her seventies with Graves' ophthalmopathy. The sample comprised blood. The genes are TRBV10-1 and TRBJ2-7; unclear D gene. The CDR3 DNA reads as TGCGCCAGCAGTGAAGGACCCCTGGAGCAGTACTTC. Protein sequence: CASSEGPLEQYF.